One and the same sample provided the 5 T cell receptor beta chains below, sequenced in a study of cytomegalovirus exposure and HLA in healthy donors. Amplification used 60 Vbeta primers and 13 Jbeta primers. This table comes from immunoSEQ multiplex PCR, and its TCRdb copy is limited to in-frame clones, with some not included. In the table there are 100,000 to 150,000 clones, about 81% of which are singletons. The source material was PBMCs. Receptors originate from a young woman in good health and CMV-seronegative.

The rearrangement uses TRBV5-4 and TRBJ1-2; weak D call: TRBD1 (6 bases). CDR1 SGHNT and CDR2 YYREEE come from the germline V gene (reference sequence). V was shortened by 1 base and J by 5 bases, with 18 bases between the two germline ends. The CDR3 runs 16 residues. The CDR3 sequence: CASSLRGTIAEYGYTF. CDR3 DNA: TGTGCCAGCAGCTTGAGGGGGACTATAGCGGAGTATGGCTACACCTTC.

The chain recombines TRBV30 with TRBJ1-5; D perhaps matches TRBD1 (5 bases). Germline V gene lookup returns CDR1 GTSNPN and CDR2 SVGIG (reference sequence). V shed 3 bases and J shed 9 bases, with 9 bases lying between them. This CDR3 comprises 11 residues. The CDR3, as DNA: TGTGCCTGGAGCACGGGGGGGCCCCAGCATTTT. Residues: CAWSTGGPQHF.

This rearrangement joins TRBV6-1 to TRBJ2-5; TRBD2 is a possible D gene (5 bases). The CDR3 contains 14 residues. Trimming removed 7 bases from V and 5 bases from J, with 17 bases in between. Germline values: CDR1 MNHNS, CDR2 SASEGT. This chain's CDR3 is CASIETGILETQYF. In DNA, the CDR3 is TGTGCCAGCATAGAAACGGGGATACTGGAGACCCAGTACTTC.

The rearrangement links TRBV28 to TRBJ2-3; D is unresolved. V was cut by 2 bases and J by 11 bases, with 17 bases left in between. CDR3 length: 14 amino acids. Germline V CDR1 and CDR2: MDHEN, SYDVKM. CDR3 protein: CASSLRVMVVKQYF. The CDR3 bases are TGTGCCAGCAGTTTACGGGTCATGGTGGTTAAGCAGTATTTT.

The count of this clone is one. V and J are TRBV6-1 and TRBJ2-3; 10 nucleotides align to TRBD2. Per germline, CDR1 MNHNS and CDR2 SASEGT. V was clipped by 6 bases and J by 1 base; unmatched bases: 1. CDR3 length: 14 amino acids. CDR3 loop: CASRTSGGTDTQYF. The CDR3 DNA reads TGTGCCAGCAGAACTAGCGGGGGCACAGATACGCAGTATTTT.